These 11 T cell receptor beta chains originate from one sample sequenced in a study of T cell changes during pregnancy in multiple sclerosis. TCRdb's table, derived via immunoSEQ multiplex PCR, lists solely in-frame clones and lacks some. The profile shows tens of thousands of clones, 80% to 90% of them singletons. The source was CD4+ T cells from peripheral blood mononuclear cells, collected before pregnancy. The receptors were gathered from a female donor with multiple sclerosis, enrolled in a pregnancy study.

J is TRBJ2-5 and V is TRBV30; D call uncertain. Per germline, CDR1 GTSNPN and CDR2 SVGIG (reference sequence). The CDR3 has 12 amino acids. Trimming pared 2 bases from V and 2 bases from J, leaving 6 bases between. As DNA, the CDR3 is TGTGCCTGGAGTTCAAATCAAGAGACCCAGTACTTC. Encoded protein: CAWSSNQETQYF.

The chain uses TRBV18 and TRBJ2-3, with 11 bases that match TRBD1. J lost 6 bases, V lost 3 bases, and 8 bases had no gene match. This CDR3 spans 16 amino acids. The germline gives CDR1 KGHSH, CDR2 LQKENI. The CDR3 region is CASSPRTGGLGDTQYF. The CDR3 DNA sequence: TGTGCCAGCTCACCTCGGACAGGGGGCTTGGGGGATACGCAGTATTTT.

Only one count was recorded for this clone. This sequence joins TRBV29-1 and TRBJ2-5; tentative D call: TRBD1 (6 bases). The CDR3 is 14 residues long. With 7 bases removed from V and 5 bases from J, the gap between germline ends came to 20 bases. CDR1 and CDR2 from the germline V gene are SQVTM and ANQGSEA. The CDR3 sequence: CSARLGQGRETQYF. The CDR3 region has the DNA TGCAGCGCCCGTTTAGGGCAGGGGCGCGAGACCCAGTACTTC. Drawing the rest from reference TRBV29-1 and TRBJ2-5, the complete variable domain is SAVISQKPSRDICQRGTSLTIQCQVDSQVTMMFWYRQQPGQSLTLIATANQGSEATYESGFVIDKFPISRPNLTFSTLTVSNMSPEDSSIYLCSARLGQGRETQYFGPGTRLLVL.

CDR3 in amino acids: CASSTGQGGTEAFF. For the CDR3, the DNA is TGTGCCAGCAGCACGGGACAGGGGGGCACTGAAGCTTTCTTT. This rearrangement joins TRBV5-4 to TRBJ1-1; 11 bases are shared with TRBD1. Trimming removed 4 bases from V and 4 bases from J; junction bases left unmatched: 3. This CDR3 has 14 residues. Germline V lookup: CDR1 SGHNT, CDR2 YYREEE (reference sequence).

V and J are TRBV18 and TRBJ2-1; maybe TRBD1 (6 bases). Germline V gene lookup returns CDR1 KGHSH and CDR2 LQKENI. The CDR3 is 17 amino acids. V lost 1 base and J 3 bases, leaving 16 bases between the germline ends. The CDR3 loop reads CASSPRSGQNIYNEQFF. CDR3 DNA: TGTGCCAGCTCACCACGTTCCGGACAGAACATCTACAATGAGCAGTTCTTC. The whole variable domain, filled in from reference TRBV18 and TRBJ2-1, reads NAGVMQNPRHLVRRRGQEARLRCSPMKGHSHVYWYRQLPEEGLKFMVYLQKENIIDESGMPKERFSAEFPKEGPSILRIQQVVRGDSAAYFCASSPRSGQNIYNEQFFGPGTRLTVL.

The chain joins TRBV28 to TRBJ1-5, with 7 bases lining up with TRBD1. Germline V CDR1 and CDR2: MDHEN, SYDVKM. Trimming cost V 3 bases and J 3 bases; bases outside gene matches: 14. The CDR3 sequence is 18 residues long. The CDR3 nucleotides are TGTGCCAGCAGTTTTGTACCCACAGGGGCAGGGGTCAATCAGCCCCAGCATTTT. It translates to CASSFVPTGAGVNQPQHF.

The CDR3 DNA follows: TGCGCCAGCAGCCATTCACGGTTAGAAAACACCATATATTTT. Translating it yields CASSHSRLENTIYF. This chain joins TRBV4-1 and TRBJ1-3; no clear D. Looked up from germline, CDR1 is MGHRA and CDR2 is YSYEKL. The CDR3 totals 14 residues. V shed 3 bases and J shed 6 bases, with 12 bases lying between them.

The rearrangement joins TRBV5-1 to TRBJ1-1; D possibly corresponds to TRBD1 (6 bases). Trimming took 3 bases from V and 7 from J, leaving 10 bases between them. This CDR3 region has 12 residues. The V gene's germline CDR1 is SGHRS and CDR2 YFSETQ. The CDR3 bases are TGCGCCAGCAGCTCACAACAGGGTGAAGCTTTCTTT. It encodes CASSSQQGEAFF.

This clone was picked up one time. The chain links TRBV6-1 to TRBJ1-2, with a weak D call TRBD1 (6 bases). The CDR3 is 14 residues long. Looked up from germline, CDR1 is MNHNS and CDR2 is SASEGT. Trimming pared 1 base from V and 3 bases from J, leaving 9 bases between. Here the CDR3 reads CASSEEAGDYGYTF. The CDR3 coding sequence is TGTGCCAGCAGTGAAGAGGCAGGGGACTATGGCTACACCTTC.

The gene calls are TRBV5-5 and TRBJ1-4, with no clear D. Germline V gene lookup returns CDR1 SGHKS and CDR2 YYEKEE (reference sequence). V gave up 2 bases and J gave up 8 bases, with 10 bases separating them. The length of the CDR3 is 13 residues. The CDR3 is CASSFSGNEKLFF. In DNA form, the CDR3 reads TGTGCCAGCAGCTTTTCGGGGAACGAAAAACTGTTTTTT.

CDR3 nucleotides: TGTGCCAGTAGTAGCGGAGGCACAGATACGCAGTATTTT. Its translation: CASSSGGTDTQYF. The chain is built from TRBV19 and TRBJ2-3, with D unclear. The CDR3 contains 13 residues. CDR1 and CDR2 (germline): LNHDA, SQIVND (reference sequence). Trimming left V 4 bases short and J 1 base short, with 6 bases between.